This T cell receptor beta chain is drawn from a study of CD8 T cells in Susac syndrome (dated by TCRdb to between 2017 and 2020). With respect to the entire study: The study used repertoire sequencing to test whether antigen drove CD8+ T cell activation and differentiation in Susac syndrome. General findings and caveats noted by the study authors: The number of individuals in the TCR sequencing and HLA analysis was acknowledged as relatively small.

RNA was extracted using the RNeasy kit, and about 0.45 to 1 ug of the RNA was reverse transcribed with random hexamers. The immunoSEQ multiplex PCR assay, which covers 54 Vbeta and 13 Jbeta segments, was used to amplify TCR beta CDR3 regions. To correct PCR amplification bias, a synthetic template baseline was used for both primer optimization and computational correction. In the paper's pipeline: Reads were assigned to V, D and J genes according to IMGT and analyzed in immunoSEQ Analyzer, with only productive sequences retained. To calculate clonality, Shannon entropy was normalized by log2 of the number of productive unique sequences and then subtracted from one. For each patient and control, public and private clones were evaluated among the 100 most prevalent clones. A clone was defined as Susac-specific if it was absent from the healthy and MS cohorts, from 1052 published viral clones and from other ImmuneACCESS disease sequences. In TCRdb, the public reads were trimmed at Q25 with fastp and aligned with MiXCR, with productive beta chains retained. Identical CDR3 protein sequences are pooled into one entry, listed with their most common genes and DNA. The authors' filters were not applied to this entry. The sample table contains 130,000 to 150,000 distinct CDR3 sequences; only one count was recorded for 94% of them. The top ten hold 0.065% to 0.1% of the sample.

Including the terminal cysteine and phenylalanine, the CDR3 comprises 15 residues. Just the 45-base CDR3 DNA is kept, in frame starting at base 1. CDR1 and CDR2, per the germline V gene (reference sequence), are DFQATT and SNEGSKA. Concerning this clonotype itself: No cognate antigen has been identified for it. A junction boundary mismatches the germline segment, possibly from a read error.

Peripheral blood CD8+ and CD4+ T cells from healthy donors, Susac syndrome patients and multiple sclerosis patients were profiled using high-throughput TCR beta sequencing. The healthy donors served as controls matched for age and sex. CD8+ TEMRA cells were enriched by FACS, while bulk CD8+ and CD4+ T cells were purified by magnetic negative isolation. Blood was drawn into EDTA tubes, processed within 24 hours, and PBMCs were isolated by density gradient centrifugation. PBMCs destined for TCR sequencing were cryopreserved in liquid nitrogen and later thawed in a 37 °C water bath. The sorted or isolated CD4+, CD8+ and CD8+ TEMRA cells had a purity of 90% or higher.

Sequences were obtained from CD4+ T cells from PBMCs. This clonotype was obtained from a human donor in good health. The sequence links TRBV20-1 to TRBJ1-4, and 7 junction bases match TRBD1. For the CDR3, the sequence is CSARPRGTTNEKLFF. In nucleotide form, the sequence is TGCAGTGCTAGACCCAGGGGGACCACTAATGAAAAGCTGTTTTTT.